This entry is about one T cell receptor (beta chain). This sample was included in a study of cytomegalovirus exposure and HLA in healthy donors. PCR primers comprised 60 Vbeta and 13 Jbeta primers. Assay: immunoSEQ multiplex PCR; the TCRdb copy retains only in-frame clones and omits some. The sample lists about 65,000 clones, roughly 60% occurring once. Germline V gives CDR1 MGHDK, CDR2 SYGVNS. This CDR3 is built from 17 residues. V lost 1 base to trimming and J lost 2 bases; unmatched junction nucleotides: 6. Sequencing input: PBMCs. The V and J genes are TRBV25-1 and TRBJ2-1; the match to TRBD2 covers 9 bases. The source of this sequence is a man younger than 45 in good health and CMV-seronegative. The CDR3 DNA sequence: TGTGCCAGCAGTGAATCCACCAGGACTAGCGCCTACAATGAGCAGTTCTTC. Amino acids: CASSESTRTSAYNEQFF. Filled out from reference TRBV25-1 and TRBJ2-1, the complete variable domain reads EADIYQTPRYLVIGTGKKITLECSQTMGHDKMYWYQQDPGMELHLIHYSYGVNSTEKGDLSSESTVSRIRTEHFPLTLESARPSHTSQYLCASSESTRTSAYNEQFFGPGTRLTVL.